Below, 31 T cell receptor beta chains from the same sample are listed, as sequenced in a study of blood T cell repertoires in COVID-19. The repertoire was sequenced with immunoSEQ multiplex PCR; TCRdb's copy has only in-frame clones and lacks some. The sample has under 90,000 clones, 75% to 95% seen once. Sample: peripheral blood. These receptors were collected from a man in his forties or fifties with COVID-19, enrolled during active disease.

V gene TRBV7-8 combines with J gene TRBJ1-1, with D hard to call. V was cut by 3 bases and J by 1 base, with 6 bases left in between. This CDR3 is 13 amino acids long. Germline CDR1 and CDR2: SGHVS and FQNEAQ. The CDR3, as DNA: TGTGCCAGCAGCTTCGGGTGGAACACTGAAGCTTTCTTT. Translating it yields CASSFGWNTEAFF.

At least ten counts were recorded for this clone. V usage is TRBV12-3 or TRBV12-4 and J usage is TRBJ2-7, with 9 bases lining up with TRBD2. J lost 4 bases, V lost 7 bases, and 5 bases had no gene match. CDR3 size: 13 residues. CDR3 loop: CASTSGLAYEQYF. As DNA, the CDR3 is TGTGCCAGCACCTCCGGACTAGCGTACGAGCAGTACTTC.

Points on this clone: The same CDR3 also results from other DNA sequences found in this sample. The V and J genes are TRBV5-1 and TRBJ1-2; D unclear. The V and J ends lost 0 bases and 3 bases respectively, with 6 bases between them. CDR1 SGHRS and CDR2 YFSETQ come from the germline V gene. This CDR3 has 13 amino acids. Here the CDR3 reads CASSLAGDYGYTF. The CDR3 DNA is TGCGCCAGCAGCTTGGCCGGGGACTATGGCTACACCTTC.

V is TRBV9 and J is TRBJ2-5; D is unclear. CDR1 and CDR2 (germline): SGDLS, YYNGEE. The CDR3 runs to 12 residues. V gave up 3 bases and J gave up 3 bases, with 6 bases separating them. CDR3 in DNA: TGTGCCAGCAGCGACTTCGAAGAGACCCAGTACTTC. It encodes CASSDFEETQYF.

The chain employs TRBV3-1 (or the pseudogene TRBV3-2) and TRBJ2-5; D is possibly TRBD1 (5 bases). The CDR3 extends over 12 amino acids. The germline gives CDR1 LGHDT, CDR2 YNNKEL (reference sequence). Trimming took off 3 bases at V and 6 bases at J, with 8 bases between the two ends. CDR3 protein: CASSHPGQTQYF. CDR3 coding DNA: TGTGCCAGCAGCCATCCAGGGCAGACCCAGTACTTC.

The chain links TRBV18 to TRBJ1-2, with 11 nucleotides matching TRBD1. This CDR3 comprises 14 residues. CDR1 and CDR2 (germline): KGHSH, LQKENI. With V trimmed by 1 base and J by 7 bases, 2 bases remained unmatched. The CDR3 spells CASSPRDRGSGYTF. The CDR3 coding sequence is TGTGCCAGCTCACCACGGGACAGGGGGAGTGGCTACACCTTC.

V and J are TRBV30 and TRBJ2-7, with a tentative D call TRBD1 (6 bases). Trimming stripped 2 bases from V and 7 bases from J, with 18 bases between. CDR1 GTSNPN and CDR2 SVGIG come from the germline V gene (reference sequence). The CDR3 totals 14 residues. Here the CDR3 DNA reads TGTGCCTGGAGTTTGGGGACACTGGAAGGGGAGCAGTACTTC. This translates into CAWSLGTLEGEQYF.

The CDR3 spells CSASQGGTEAFF. CDR3 nucleotide sequence: TGCAGCGCTTCACAGGGCGGGACTGAAGCTTTCTTT. The V call is TRBV29-1, the J call TRBJ1-1; maybe TRBD1 (6 bases). This CDR3 has 12 residues. Trimming stripped 7 bases from V and 5 bases from J, with 14 bases between. Germline V lookup: CDR1 SQVTM, CDR2 ANQGSEA.

The V and J genes are TRBV27 and TRBJ1-6, with 8 positions matching TRBD1. The germline CDR1 and CDR2 sequences are MNHEY and SMNVEV (reference sequence). Trimming took 7 bases from V and 6 from J; bases not matched to a gene: 11. The CDR3 is 16 amino acids. CDR3 in amino acids: CASTKTRQGRNSPLHF. CDR3 nucleotide sequence: TGTGCCAGCACCAAGACCCGACAGGGGCGTAATTCACCCCTCCACTTT.

The chain links TRBV3-1 (or the pseudogene TRBV3-2) to TRBJ2-7, with a tentative D call TRBD2 (5 bases). The CDR3 spans 15 residues. Trimming left V 6 bases short and J 6 bases short, with 21 bases between. Germline V CDR1 and CDR2: LGHDT, YNNKEL (reference sequence). CDR3 nucleotide sequence: TGTGCCAGCAGTCGGACTCATGATCCCGGTCGCGAGCAGTACTTC. This translates into CASSRTHDPGREQYF.

V usage is TRBV19 and J usage is TRBJ2-7; 8 bases are a match to TRBD1. The V and J ends lost 5 bases and 0 bases, in that order; junction bases with no gene match: 6. Germline CDR1 LNHDA, CDR2 SQIVND (reference sequence). The CDR3 runs to 15 residues. CDR3: CASSSGTGVSYEQYF. CDR3 nucleotides: TGTGCCAGTAGTTCCGGGACAGGCGTCTCCTACGAGCAGTACTTC.

The chain employs TRBV6-5 and TRBJ2-1, with 8 bases identical to TRBD2. V shed 6 bases, J shed 1 base, and the junction held 5 bases outside the gene matches. The length of the CDR3 is 15 residues. From germline, CDR1 is MNHEY and CDR2 SVGAGI. DNA of the CDR3: TGTGCCAGCAGGTCGGGCGGGGGGTCCTACAATGAGCAGTTCTTC. This sequence encodes CASRSGGGSYNEQFF.

This chain uses TRBV9 with TRBJ2-5; TRBD2 matches 11 bases. J gave up 7 bases and V 3 bases, and 5 bases lay outside the gene matches. The germline CDR1 and CDR2 sequences are SGDLS and YYNGEE. CDR3 length: 14 residues. The DNA for the CDR3 is TGTGCCAGCAGCGAAACTAGCGGGAGTCTGACCCAGTACTTC. As protein: CASSETSGSLTQYF.

This clone was seen only once. J is TRBJ2-1 and V is TRBV9, with TRBD2 identical over 10 bases. CDR1 and CDR2 from the germline V gene are SGDLS and YYNGEE. The V segment lost 6 bases and the J segment 6 bases; nucleotides outside the gene matches: 6. The CDR3 extends over 14 amino acids. The CDR3 here is CASTTSGGANEQFF. In DNA, the CDR3 is TGTGCCAGCACTACCAGCGGGGGGGCCAATGAGCAGTTCTTC.

The V call is TRBV4-1, the J call TRBJ2-3; 7 positions match TRBD1. The CDR3 length is 14 residues. The V segment lost 1 base and the J segment 5 bases; nucleotides outside the gene matches: 3. Germline CDR1 reads MGHRA; CDR2 reads YSYEKL. CDR3 DNA sequence: TGCGCCAGCAGCCAAGGCAGACAGGGAGATACGCAGTATTTT. Translated: CASSQGRQGDTQYF.

V and J are TRBV7-2 and TRBJ2-3; 9 nucleotides match TRBD2. J gave up 4 bases and V 5 bases, and 1 base lay outside the gene matches. This CDR3 is built from 13 residues. The germline V gene has CDR1 SGHTA and CDR2 FQGNSA. CDR3 in DNA: TGTGCCAGCAGCCCTAGCGGGGCAGATACGCAGTATTTT. Protein: CASSPSGADTQYF.

The chain uses TRBV5-1 and TRBJ2-2; TRBD1 matches 7 bases. CDR3 length equals 15 residues. CDR1 and CDR2 from the germline V gene are SGHRS and YFSETQ. V was clipped by 4 bases and J by 0 bases; unmatched bases: 3. The CDR3 DNA reads as TGCGCCAGCAGCACCGGGACAGCGAACACCGGGGAGCTGTTTTTT. Encoded protein: CASSTGTANTGELFF.

Concerning this clone: The same CDR3 can be traced to other DNA sequences in this sample. The V gene is TRBV7-9, the J gene TRBJ1-3, with 8 positions matching TRBD1. The germline V gene encodes CDR1 SEHNR and CDR2 FQNEAQ (reference sequence). This CDR3 region has 16 residues. Trimming cost V 6 bases and J 0 bases; bases outside gene matches: 7. CDR3 protein: CASSPGQGLSGNTIYF. The CDR3 DNA reads as TGTGCCAGCAGTCCAGGACAGGGCCTCTCTGGAAACACCATATATTTT.

This chain links TRBV5-1 with TRBJ1-2; unclear D gene. There are 13 residues in the CDR3. Between the trimmed V and J ends, which lost 5 bases and 2 bases, there was a span of 10 bases. The germline gives CDR1 SGHRS, CDR2 YFSETQ. The CDR3 here is CASSFGENYGYTF. The CDR3 nucleotides are TGCGCCAGCAGTTTTGGGGAGAACTATGGCTACACCTTC.

The chain carries TRBV7-9 and TRBJ1-4, with D hard to call. V was pared by 1 base and J by 4 bases, with 10 bases between. The CDR3 contains 15 residues. CDR1 SEHNR and CDR2 FQNEAQ come from the germline V gene (reference sequence). The CDR3: CASSLGGGGNEKLFF. CDR3 coding DNA: TGTGCCAGCAGCTTAGGGGGAGGTGGTAATGAAAAACTGTTTTTT. The full variable domain, rest sourced from reference TRBV7-9 and TRBJ1-4, is DTGVSQNPRHKITKRGQNVTFRCDPISEHNRLYWYRQTLGQGPEFLTYFQNEAQLEKSRLLSDRFSAERPKGSFSTLEIQRTEQGDSAMYLCASSLGGGGNEKLFFGSGTQLSVL.

The chain combines TRBV5-1 with TRBJ2-1; 9 nucleotides agree with TRBD2. The CDR3 sequence is 18 residues long. The V and J ends lost 0 bases and 0 bases, in that order; junction bases with no gene match: 7. Per the germline V gene, CDR1 is SGHRS and CDR2 is YFSETQ. The CDR3 sequence is CASSLVSGGLSSYNEQFF. CDR3 coding DNA: TGCGCCAGCAGCTTGGTTAGCGGGGGACTAAGCTCCTACAATGAGCAGTTCTTC.

Comments on this clone: Other DNA sequences in the same sample also yield this CDR3. The gene calls are TRBV5-1 and TRBJ2-2; tentatively, D is TRBD1 (5 bases). Germline assignment: CDR1 SGHRS and CDR2 YFSETQ. Trimming shortened V by 1 base and J by 1 base, and 5 bases separated the two germline ends. The CDR3 extends over 14 amino acids. The CDR3 coding sequence is TGCGCCAGCAGCTTGACAGGGAACACCGGGGAGCTGTTTTTT. Amino acid sequence: CASSLTGNTGELFF.

This clone was detected once. The J gene is TRBJ1-2, the V gene TRBV13; 7 bases fit TRBD1. Germline-derived CDR1 and CDR2 are PRHDT and FYEKMQ (reference sequence). The CDR3 runs 13 residues. V trimming: 5 bases; J trimming: 9 bases; junction bases outside the gene matches: 9. Here the CDR3 DNA reads TGTGCCAGCAGCCCGCGACAGGGTTGGAGCTACACCTTC. Protein sequence: CASSPRQGWSYTF.

This sequence joins TRBV27 and TRBJ2-1; TRBD2 might be the D (7 bases). Trimming shortened V by 1 base and J by 9 bases, and 13 bases separated the two germline ends. The CDR3 spans 14 residues. Germline V gene sequence: CDR1 MNHEY, CDR2 SMNVEV (reference sequence). The CDR3 here is CASSLLQGRAEQFF. CDR3 DNA: TGTGCCAGCAGTTTATTGCAGGGGAGGGCTGAGCAGTTCTTC.

The genes are TRBV7-6 and TRBJ2-5, with 10 bases aligning to TRBD2. This CDR3 is built from 18 residues. Germline V gives CDR1 SGHVS, CDR2 FNYEAQ. Trimming cost V 3 bases and J 5 bases; bases outside gene matches: 15. The CDR3 sequence: CASSFRGLAGGLAETQYF. Here the CDR3 DNA reads TGTGCCAGCAGCTTTCGGGGGTTAGCGGGGGGCCTAGCGGAGACCCAGTACTTC.

This clone turned up a few times. The chain is built from TRBV5-5 and TRBJ1-2, with D possibly matching TRBD1 (6 bases). V shed 4 bases and J shed 8 bases, with 15 bases lying between them. Germline values: CDR1 SGHKS, CDR2 YYEKEE (reference sequence). CDR3 length: 13 residues. CDR3 sequence (DNA): TGTGCCAGCAGCCGCCAGGGGAAGGGGGGCTACACCTTC. It yields the protein CASSRQGKGGYTF.

The chain links TRBV3-1 (or the pseudogene TRBV3-2) to TRBJ2-5, with TRBD2 matching 8 bases. This CDR3 region has 16 residues. From germline, CDR1 is LGHDT and CDR2 YNNKEL (reference sequence). Germline trimming cut 7 bases from V and 2 bases from J; bases unmatched to any gene: 12. CDR3 bases: TGTGCCAGCACCCTCCTCCCCGGGGGGGTACAAGAGACCCAGTACTTC. Translating it yields CASTLLPGGVQETQYF.

The chain recombines TRBV6-5 with TRBJ2-7, with TRBD1 matching 10 bases. J lost 4 bases, V lost 6 bases, and 9 bases had no gene match. Germline CDR1 MNHEY, CDR2 SVGAGI. This CDR3 is 15 amino acids long. CDR3 sequence reads: CASRPRGDRGYEQYF. In nucleotides, the CDR3 is TGTGCCAGCAGACCACGGGGGGACAGGGGTTACGAGCAGTACTTC.

On this clone: The same CDR3 also results from other DNA sequences found in this sample. The chain combines TRBV18 with TRBJ2-3; unclear D gene. This CDR3 is 12 amino acids long. The V end lost 2 bases, the J end lost 5 bases, and 5 bases lay between the germline ends. Germline CDR1 is KGHSH and CDR2 is LQKENI. The CDR3 loop reads CASSPSGDTQYF. The CDR3 coding sequence is TGTGCCAGCTCACCATCGGGAGATACGCAGTATTTT.

The V and J genes are TRBV3-1 (or the pseudogene TRBV3-2) and TRBJ2-5, with D uncertain. The V gene lost 2 bases and the J gene lost 3 bases, with 4 bases spanning the gap. Per germline, CDR1 LGHDT and CDR2 YNNKEL (reference sequence). The CDR3 runs to 12 residues. In nucleotides, the CDR3 is TGTGCCAGCAGCCAACTCGAAGAGACCCAGTACTTC. It yields the protein CASSQLEETQYF.

The rearrangement uses TRBV4-1 and TRBJ2-7, with 9 positions matching TRBD2. Germline-derived CDR1 and CDR2 are MGHRA and YSYEKL. The CDR3 totals 16 residues. V was pared by 3 bases and J by 3 bases, with 9 bases of the junction left unmatched. The DNA of the CDR3 is TGCGCCAGCAGCCAGGGAGCGGGGGGCGCTGACTACGAGCAGTACTTC. Amino acid sequence: CASSQGAGGADYEQYF.